Shown below are 23 T cell receptor beta chains from a single sample sequenced in a study of T-cell memory formation after mild COVID-19. TCRdb independently ran MiXCR on the 5' RACE reads; one entry per CDR3 protein. The sample lists hundreds of thousands of distinct CDR3 sequences, 18% occurring once. Sequencing was performed on PBMCs or a T cell subset sorted from them (not recorded which). Source of these receptors: an adult woman who had mild COVID-19 (a few samples of this study predate the infection). Cell type and time point are not known.

Remarks on this clonotype: One end of the junction varies from germline; a read error may be responsible. V is TRBV7-2 and J is TRBJ2-1; D ambiguous. This CDR3 spans 12 amino acids. Germline lookup yields CDR1 SGHTA and CDR2 FQGNSA. The CDR3 bases are TGTGCCAGCAGCTCACTCGTTGGGTACGTTCTCTTC. Amino acid sequence: CASSSLVGYVLF.

The table lists this clonotype with many counts. At one end the junction does not follow the germline gene, possibly because of a read error. The chain joins TRBV7-3 to TRBJ2-6, with D unresolved. This CDR3 contains 15 residues. Looked up from germline, CDR1 is SGHTA and CDR2 is FQGTGA. The CDR3 protein is CASSLTGSGANVLTF. The CDR3 DNA reads as TGCGCCAGCAGCTTGACGGGCTCTGGGGCCAACGTCCTGACTTTC.

The chain carries TRBV7-9 and TRBJ2-7, with 8 positions matching TRBD1. The CDR3 is 16 residues long. CDR1 and CDR2 (germline): SEHNR, FQNEAQ (reference sequence). The V and J ends lost 5 bases and 0 bases, in that order; junction bases with no gene match: 9. CDR3 in DNA: TGTGCCAGCAGCCCCGACCGGGACAGGACCTCCTACGAGCAGTACTTC. Its translation is CASSPDRDRTSYEQYF. Complete variable domain (other parts from reference TRBV7-9 and TRBJ2-7): DTGVSQNPRHKITKRGQNVTFRCDPISEHNRLYWYRQTLGQGPEFLTYFQNEAQLEKSRLLSDRFSAERPKGSFSTLEIQRTEQGDSAMYLCASSPDRDRTSYEQYFGPGTRLTVT.

This clonotype was counted only a few times. The chain uses TRBV5-8 and TRBJ2-6; possible D gene TRBD2, 6 bases. Germline V CDR1 and CDR2: SGHTS, YDEGEE. V was clipped by 1 base and J by 4 bases, with 15 bases between them. The CDR3 is 17 residues long. CDR3 protein: CASSLRRPRGGANVLTF. The DNA for the CDR3 is TGTGCCAGCAGCTTGCGCAGGCCCCGGGGGGGGGCCAACGTCCTGACTTTC.

This chain links TRBV6-2 or TRBV6-3 with TRBJ1-4; 10 nucleotides match TRBD1. J was trimmed by 10 bases and V by 7 bases; bases with no gene match: 9. Germline V gene data show CDR1 as MNHEY and CDR2 as SVGEGT. CDR3 size: 14 residues. The CDR3 nucleotides are TGTGCCAGCAATCCGGGACAGGGGACGGCAAAACTGTTTTTT. Translated: CASNPGQGTAKLFF.

This clonotype was picked up a small number of times. The chain links TRBV4-2 to TRBJ1-2; D may be TRBD1 (5 bases). CDR3 length equals 13 residues. Germline assignment: CDR1 LGHNA and CDR2 YNFKEQ. V lost 8 bases to trimming and J lost 3 bases, with 13 bases between them. CDR3 residues: CASGDVGDYGYTF. CDR3 DNA: TGTGCCAGCGGGGACGTCGGGGACTATGGCTACACCTTC.

A note on this clonotype: Being one base from a much bigger clone, this may be a read error. This chain uses TRBV13 with TRBJ2-7; 13 bases are shared with TRBD2. Per germline, CDR1 PRHDT and CDR2 FYEKMQ (reference sequence). The V segment lost 4 bases and the J segment 5 bases; nucleotides outside the gene matches: 2. This CDR3 has 14 residues. The CDR3 sequence is CASSSGTSGNEQYF. In DNA, the CDR3 is TGTGCCAGCAGCTCCGGGACTAGCGGGAACGAGCAGTACTTC.

The J gene is TRBJ2-1, the V gene TRBV12-3 or TRBV12-4, with 11 nucleotides matching TRBD2. The length of the CDR3 is 19 residues. V was clipped by 2 bases and J by 8 bases; unmatched bases: 17. The CDR3: CASSLPSKSSGGAIYEQFF. The CDR3 DNA sequence: TGTGCCAGCAGTTTACCTTCAAAAAGTAGCGGGGGGGCCATTTATGAGCAGTTCTTC.

This clonotype has at least ten counts. V and J are TRBV7-9 and TRBJ2-3; 10 bases line up with TRBD1. Trimming removed 2 bases from V and 0 bases from J; junction bases left unmatched: 2. There are 16 residues in the CDR3. Germline V gives CDR1 SEHNR, CDR2 FQNEAQ (reference sequence). The CDR3 spells CASSLRTGGSTDTQYF. The CDR3 nucleotides read TGTGCCAGCAGCTTACGGACAGGGGGAAGCACAGATACGCAGTATTTT. Filled out from reference TRBV7-9 and TRBJ2-3, the complete variable domain reads DTGVSQNPRHKITKRGQNVTFRCDPISEHNRLYWYRQTLGQGPEFLTYFQNEAQLEKSRLLSDRFSAERPKGSFSTLEIQRTEQGDSAMYLCASSLRTGGSTDTQYFGPGTRLTVL.

V usage is TRBV5-5 and J usage is TRBJ2-2; 8 bases match TRBD1. V shed 1 base, J shed 4 bases, and the junction held 6 bases outside the gene matches. The CDR3 contains 16 residues. Germline values: CDR1 SGHKS, CDR2 YYEKEE (reference sequence). CDR3 nucleotide sequence: TGTGCCAGCAGCTTGCCTCGGACAGGGCGCACCGGGGAGCTGTTTTTT. This codes for CASSLPRTGRTGELFF.

The chain carries TRBV15 and TRBJ2-5; TRBD2 matches 10 bases. Looked up from germline, CDR1 is LNHNV and CDR2 is YYDKDF (reference sequence). Trimming removed 3 bases from V and 5 bases from J; junction bases left unmatched: 6. The CDR3 totals 15 residues. The CDR3 region has the DNA TGTGCCACCAGCAGGCTAGCGGGAGAGGGTGAGACCCAGTACTTC. Its translation is CATSRLAGEGETQYF.

The V call is TRBV7-8, the J call TRBJ2-7; no clear D. CDR3 length: 13 residues. Trimming pared 2 bases from V and 2 bases from J, leaving 7 bases between. Looked up from germline, CDR1 is SGHVS and CDR2 is FQNEAQ. In DNA, the CDR3 is TGTGCCAGCAGCTTACGGCCTGCCTACGAGCAGTACTTC. Its protein product is CASSLRPAYEQYF.

This rearrangement joins TRBV12-3 or TRBV12-4 to TRBJ1-4, with unresolved D. V was trimmed by 5 bases and J by 8 bases, leaving 15 bases between them. The CDR3 is 14 amino acids. The CDR3 spells CASSPGPLGEKLFF. The CDR3 DNA follows: TGTGCCAGCAGTCCGGGCCCCTTAGGGGAAAAACTGTTTTTT.

V usage is TRBV7-2 and J usage is TRBJ1-3, with D hard to call. The ends were cut back, 1 base at V and 2 bases at J, with 6 bases in the middle. This CDR3 contains 14 residues. CDR1 is SGHTA, CDR2 FQGNSA, per germline. CDR3 DNA: TGTGCCAGCAGCTTAGGAAATACTGGAAACACCATATATTTT. Residues: CASSLGNTGNTIYF. Based on the CDR3 plus reference TRBV7-2 and TRBJ1-3, the full variable domain is GAGVSQSPSNKVTEKGKDVELRCDPISGHTALYWYRQSLGQGLEFLIYFQGNSAPDKSGLPSDRFSAERTGGSVSTLTIQRTQQEDSAVYLCASSLGNTGNTIYFGEGSWLTVV.

This clonotype turned up a few times. The chain joins TRBV6-5 to TRBJ1-1; D might be TRBD1 (5 bases). Germline values: CDR1 MNHEY, CDR2 SVGAGI. This CDR3 is 14 amino acids long. V was shortened by 2 bases and J by 0 bases, with 7 bases between the two germline ends. This CDR3 reads CASSYGHLNTEAFF. The CDR3 region has the DNA TGTGCCAGCAGTTACGGACACTTGAACACTGAAGCTTTCTTT.

J is TRBJ1-2 and V is TRBV6-2 or TRBV6-3, with D unclear. The germline CDR1 and CDR2 sequences are MNHEY and SVGEGT. The CDR3 contains 12 residues. Trimming took 1 base from V and 2 from J, leaving 2 bases between them. For the CDR3, the DNA is TGTGCCAGCAGTTACTTCAACTATGGCTACACCTTC. Translation: CASSYFNYGYTF.

In its sample, this clonotype was seen a few times. This chain links TRBV21-1 with TRBJ2-3; TRBD1, the table's D call, was not compared with the DNA. TRBV21-1 represents a pseudogene. The CDR3 is 18 residues long. The CDR3 bases are TGTGCCAGCAGCAATGGCCTTCCAAGGGACAGGGGTACAGATACGCAGTATTTT. Translating it yields CASSNGLPRDRGTDTQYF.

This clonotype was detected many times. The genes are TRBV5-1 and TRBJ2-1; D is unresolved. Trimming removed 3 bases at V and 7 bases at J, with 20 bases between. Per the germline V gene, CDR1 is SGHRS and CDR2 is YFSETQ. The CDR3 is made up of 16 amino acids. CDR3 nucleotides: TGCGCCAGCAGCTCGCTGGGCAGCGCCCACGGTAATGAGCAGTTCTTC. It yields the protein CASSSLGSAHGNEQFF.

The chain has TRBV7-9 and TRBJ1-1; 7 nucleotides match TRBD1. Trimming removed 5 bases from V and 10 bases from J; junction bases left unmatched: 4. The CDR3 runs to 11 residues. Germline CDR1 reads SEHNR; CDR2 reads FQNEAQ (reference sequence). The CDR3 DNA is TGTGCCAGCAGCACAGGGGTATCAGCTTTCTTT. As protein: CASSTGVSAFF.

The CDR3 DNA is TGTGCCAGCAGCCAAGATACCGGGACCCAGCACGGGAATGAGCAGTTCTTC. Protein sequence: CASSQDTGTQHGNEQFF. This chain uses TRBV4-2 with TRBJ2-1; either TRBD1 or TRBD2 may supply D (5 bases each). Germline V gene lookup returns CDR1 LGHNA and CDR2 YNFKEQ. The V end lost 0 bases, the J end lost 7 bases, and 19 bases lay between the germline ends. This CDR3 has 17 residues.

This clonotype has a count of ten or more. J is TRBJ2-1 and V is TRBV7-2; 9 positions match TRBD1. The CDR3 is made up of 14 amino acids. Germline trimming cut 4 bases from V and 7 bases from J; bases unmatched to any gene: 5. Germline values: CDR1 SGHTA, CDR2 FQGNSA. CDR3 sequence: CASSYRQGGNEQFF. CDR3 DNA sequence: TGTGCCAGCAGCTACCGACAGGGGGGGAATGAGCAGTTCTTC.

The J gene is TRBJ1-1, the V gene TRBV19, with unresolved D. V was cut by 7 bases and J by 0 bases, with 12 bases left in between. The germline CDR1 and CDR2 sequences are LNHDA and SQIVND (reference sequence). CDR3 size: 14 residues. The CDR3 sequence is CASTLGLVNTEAFF. In nucleotides, the CDR3 is TGTGCCAGTACCCTCGGGTTGGTGAACACTGAAGCTTTCTTT.

This sequence joins TRBV7-9 and TRBJ2-1; 9 bases are a match to TRBD1. CDR1 SEHNR and CDR2 FQNEAQ come from the germline V gene (reference sequence). The CDR3 is 14 residues long. J was trimmed by 6 bases and V by 6 bases; bases with no gene match: 6. The CDR3 reads CASSKDRGSNEQFF. CDR3 DNA sequence: TGTGCCAGCAGTAAGGACAGGGGCTCCAATGAGCAGTTCTTC.